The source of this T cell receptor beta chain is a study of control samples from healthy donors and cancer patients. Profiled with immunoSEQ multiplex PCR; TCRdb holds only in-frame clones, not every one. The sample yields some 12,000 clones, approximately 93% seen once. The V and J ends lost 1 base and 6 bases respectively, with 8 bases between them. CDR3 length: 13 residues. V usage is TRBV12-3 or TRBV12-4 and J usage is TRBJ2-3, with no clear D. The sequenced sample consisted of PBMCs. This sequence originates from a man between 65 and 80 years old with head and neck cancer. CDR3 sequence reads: CASSLGLRDTQYF. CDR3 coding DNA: TGTGCCAGCAGTTTAGGCCTCAGGGATACGCAGTATTTT.